One and the same sample provided the 31 T cell receptor beta chains below, sequenced in a study of post-analysis software for immune sequencing data. Study findings and constraints: Among 5 or 6 TRBV segments more frequent in patients than controls were TRBV5-6, TRBV5-1 and TRBV20-1.

These TCRs are of unknown antigen specificity. Prepared libraries of TCR beta cDNA carried unique molecular identifiers. Each CDR3 protein is one row after TCRdb ran MiXCR on the PCR reads. In the table there are approximately 570,000 distinct CDR3 sequences, roughly 40% of which are singletons. Sequenced input: blood. Every receptor here comes from a girl aged 10 to 17 with multiple sclerosis.

This clonotype turned up a few times. The genes are TRBV27 and TRBJ2-7, with 10 bases identical to TRBD1. Trimming at V came to 6 bases and at J to 6 bases, leaving 5 bases not matched to a gene. CDR1 is MNHEY, CDR2 SMNVEV, per germline (reference sequence). The CDR3 covers 13 residues. This chain's CDR3 is CASRTGGASEQYF. Written as DNA, the CDR3 is TGTGCCAGCAGGACAGGGGGCGCGTCCGAGCAGTACTTC.

The genes are TRBV25-1 and TRBJ2-3, with D perhaps matching TRBD1 or TRBD2 (5 bases each). The CDR3 sequence is 15 residues long. V was clipped by 6 bases and J by 0 bases, with 13 bases between them. Germline CDR1 and CDR2: MGHDK and SYGVNS. The CDR3 sequence is CASRGPLGSTDTQYF. The CDR3 DNA reads as TGTGCCAGCAGGGGACCCCTTGGGAGCACAGATACGCAGTATTTT.

This clonotype was observed a few times. The gene calls are TRBV24-1 and TRBJ2-1; 8 bases match TRBD1. This CDR3 region has 18 residues. V was clipped by 0 bases and J by 5 bases; unmatched bases: 11. The germline V gene has CDR1 KGHDR and CDR2 SFDVKD. The CDR3 protein is CATSDLPRTGYPNNEQFF. CDR3 bases: TGTGCCACCAGTGATTTGCCTAGGACAGGGTACCCCAACAATGAGCAGTTCTTC.

This clonotype has just a few counts. The genes are TRBV7-9 and TRBJ2-4; D gene ambiguous. This CDR3 is 18 amino acids long. Germline CDR1 reads SEHNR; CDR2 reads FQNEAQ (reference sequence). With 1 base removed from V and 0 bases from J, the gap between germline ends came to 16 bases. The CDR3 sequence: CASSLGSHESLAKNIQYF. CDR3 sequence (DNA): TGTGCCAGCAGCTTAGGGTCCCACGAAAGCCTAGCCAAAAACATTCAGTACTTC. The full variable domain, with the rest looked up from reference TRBV7-9 and TRBJ2-4, is DTGVSQNPRHKITKRGQNVTFRCDPISEHNRLYWYRQTLGQGPEFLTYFQNEAQLEKSRLLSDRFSAERPKGSFSTLEIQRTEQGDSAMYLCASSLGSHESLAKNIQYFGAGTRLSVL.

This clonotype appeared a few times. The genes are TRBV4-2 and TRBJ2-1; 7 bases map to TRBD2. CDR3 length: 17 amino acids. CDR1 LGHNA and CDR2 YNFKEQ come from the germline V gene. The V segment lost 1 base and the J segment 1 base; nucleotides outside the gene matches: 7. CDR3 nucleotides: TGTGCCAGCAGCCAAGTCGGGACTATTGAGTCCTACAATGAGCAGTTCTTC. Encoded protein: CASSQVGTIESYNEQFF.

V is TRBV20-1 and J is TRBJ2-5, with D perhaps TRBD1 or TRBD2 (6 bases each). Looked up from germline, CDR1 is DFQATT and CDR2 is SNEGSKA (reference sequence). The CDR3 extends over 13 amino acids. The germline V and J ends were trimmed by 3 bases and 7 bases, with 15 bases remaining between them. The CDR3 here is CSASGGARGTQYF. The DNA for the CDR3 is TGCAGTGCTAGCGGGGGCGCCAGGGGGACCCAGTACTTC.

This clonotype appeared a few times. The V and J genes are TRBV20-1 and TRBJ2-1; 7 nucleotides match TRBD1. The CDR3 covers 13 residues. The germline CDR1 and CDR2 sequences are DFQATT and SNEGSKA (reference sequence). V lost 7 bases to trimming and J lost 3 bases; unmatched junction nucleotides: 6. CDR3 sequence reads: CSESGGDYNEQFF. DNA of the CDR3: TGCAGTGAATCAGGGGGTGACTACAATGAGCAGTTCTTC.

The chain links TRBV20-1 to TRBJ2-7; TRBD1 agrees at 7 bases. The CDR3 is 13 residues long. V trimming: 6 bases; J trimming: 7 bases; junction bases outside the gene matches: 12. Germline-derived CDR1 and CDR2 are DFQATT and SNEGSKA (reference sequence). The CDR3 DNA reads TGCAGTGCCGGAACAGGGGTACGCTATGAGCAGTACTTC. Encoded protein: CSAGTGVRYEQYF.

This clonotype was seen a few times. This rearrangement joins TRBV12-3 or TRBV12-4 to TRBJ2-5; no reliable D call. The last part of the DNA fits TRBJ2-7 better; the J call may be wrong. The CDR3 totals 14 residues. The CDR3 loop reads CASSLQDWGYEQYF. The CDR3 DNA sequence: TGTGCCAGCAGTTTGCAGGATTGGGGATACGAGCAGTACTTC.

The genes are TRBV29-1 and TRBJ2-6, with a possible D match to TRBD1 (6 bases). Trimming pared 4 bases from V and 3 bases from J, leaving 7 bases between. Germline assignment: CDR1 SQVTM and CDR2 ANQGSEA. This CDR3 has 13 residues. Here the CDR3 reads CSVAGDGANVLTF. The CDR3 DNA reads as TGCAGCGTTGCAGGGGATGGGGCCAACGTCCTGACTTTC.

The chain combines TRBV5-1 with TRBJ2-3; 11 bases align to TRBD2. The CDR3 is 17 amino acids. Germline V CDR1 and CDR2: SGHRS, YFSETQ. Trimming took 3 bases from V and 6 from J; bases not matched to a gene: 12. The CDR3 here is CASSSKTSGKGADTQYF. The DNA for the CDR3 is TGCGCCAGCAGCTCGAAGACTAGCGGGAAGGGGGCGGATACGCAGTATTTT.

This rearrangement joins TRBV28 to TRBJ2-5; 10 nucleotides line up with TRBD2. The CDR3 is 13 amino acids. CDR1 is MDHEN, CDR2 SYDVKM, per germline. V lost 9 bases, J lost 3 bases, and 4 bases stayed unmatched. The CDR3 coding sequence is TGTGCCAGGGTACTAGCGGGGAAAGAGACCCAGTACTTC. Residues: CARVLAGKETQYF. The full variable domain, with the rest looked up from reference TRBV28 and TRBJ2-5, is DVKVTQSSRYLVKRTGEKVFLECVQDMDHENMFWYRQDPGLGLRLIYFSYDVKMKEKGDIPEGYSVSREKKERFSLILESASTNQTSMYLCARVLAGKETQYFGPGTRLLVL.

This clonotype was recorded a few times. The chain combines TRBV10-3 with TRBJ2-5, with D tentatively TRBD1 (6 bases). Trimming took off 6 bases at V and 5 bases at J, with 13 bases between the two ends. Germline V lookup: CDR1 ENHRY, CDR2 SYGVKD. The CDR3 has 13 residues. In DNA form, the CDR3 reads TGTGCCATCAGGCTGGGGGCGGCGGAGACCCAGTACTTC. This encodes CAIRLGAAETQYF.

This clonotype has only a few counts. This CDR3 reads CASSLPSTSFSTDTQYF. The DNA for the CDR3 is TGTGCCAGCAGCTTACCCTCAACTAGCTTTAGCACAGATACGCAGTATTTT. J is TRBJ2-3 and V is TRBV7-9, with TRBD2 as a possible D gene (6 bases). Germline CDR1 SEHNR, CDR2 FQNEAQ (reference sequence). This CDR3 is 17 amino acids long. Trimming cost V 2 bases and J 0 bases, with 15 bases left between them.

This clonotype occurred a few times. The rearrangement links TRBV7-9 to TRBJ1-2; the D is unclear. Germline CDR1 and CDR2: SEHNR and FQNEAQ (reference sequence). This CDR3 is 15 amino acids long. V lost 3 bases and J lost 8, with 19 bases in between. The CDR3 reads CASSFPIFGPSGYTF. CDR3 nucleotide sequence: TGTGCCAGCAGCTTCCCTATATTCGGGCCTAGCGGCTACACCTTC.

The chain couples TRBV20-1 to TRBJ2-3; 7 bases fit TRBD2. Germline V gives CDR1 DFQATT, CDR2 SNEGSKA (reference sequence). V trimming: 0 bases; J trimming: 1 base; junction bases outside the gene matches: 7. The CDR3 loop spans 16 amino acids. The CDR3, as DNA: TGCAGTGCTAGAGATTCGGCTAGCGGACGCACAGATACGCAGTATTTT. Its translation is CSARDSASGRTDTQYF.

The chain carries TRBV7-2 and TRBJ1-5; the D is unclear. The V end lost 1 base, the J end lost 6 bases, and 10 bases lay between the germline ends. Germline assignment: CDR1 SGHTA and CDR2 FQGNSA. The CDR3 spans 14 residues. This CDR3 reads CASSLVGQSQPQHF. The CDR3 nucleotides are TGTGCCAGCAGCTTAGTGGGCCAAAGTCAGCCCCAGCATTTT.

This clonotype was detected only a few times. This chain uses TRBV25-1 with TRBJ2-4; 7 nucleotides line up with TRBD2. The end of the DNA is better explained by TRBJ2-7, so the J call may be wrong. CDR1 MGHDK and CDR2 SYGVNS come from the germline V gene. The CDR3 has 14 residues. This CDR3 is CASSEGGIDYEQYF. CDR3 sequence (DNA): TGTGCCAGCAGTGAGGGGGGGATCGACTACGAGCAGTACTTC.

As regards this clonotype: Germline is not matched at one junction end, which may reflect a read error. V usage is TRBV6-5 and J usage is TRBJ2-1; TRBD2 aligns across 11 bases. The CDR3 runs to 15 residues. Germline V gene data show CDR1 as MNHEY and CDR2 as SVGAGI. CDR3 coding DNA: TGTGCCAGCAGTTACAGGGGACTAGCGGTCAATGAGCAGCTCTTC. Its translation: CASSYRGLAVNEQLF.

The rearrangement joins TRBV4-2 to TRBJ2-1; D is ambiguous. Trimming took off 0 bases at V and 6 bases at J, with 15 bases between the two ends. The germline gives CDR1 LGHNA, CDR2 YNFKEQ. The CDR3 contains 16 residues. In nucleotides, the CDR3 is TGTGCCAGCAGCCAAGATCTCCCAGCAGGACCCAATGAGCAGTTCTTC. Translated, it gives CASSQDLPAGPNEQFF.

J is TRBJ2-1 and V is TRBV7-9; D may be TRBD2 (6 bases). The CDR3 extends over 15 amino acids. The germline V gene has CDR1 SEHNR and CDR2 FQNEAQ (reference sequence). Trimming shortened V by 5 bases and J by 7 bases, and 18 bases separated the two germline ends. The CDR3 region has the DNA TGTGCCAGCAGCCCCGGGACTGGGGACTTTAATGAGCAGTTCTTC. Its protein is CASSPGTGDFNEQFF.

The gene calls are TRBV13 and TRBJ2-1; D is possibly TRBD1 or TRBD2 (5 bases each). Looked up from germline, CDR1 is PRHDT and CDR2 is FYEKMQ (reference sequence). Trimming removed 5 bases at V and 6 bases at J, with 17 bases between. The CDR3 sequence is 15 residues long. The DNA of the CDR3 is TGTGCCAGCAGCCCCTACGGACAAGGAGGCAATGAGCAGTTCTTC. Protein sequence: CASSPYGQGGNEQFF.

The J gene is TRBJ2-1, the V gene TRBV27; TRBD2 matches 14 bases. Germline CDR1 MNHEY, CDR2 SMNVEV (reference sequence). V lost 6 bases, J lost 1 base, and 5 bases stayed unmatched. The CDR3 covers 17 residues. CDR3 coding DNA: TGTGCCAGCAGAAGACTAGCGGGAGGGATTTCCTACAATGAGCAGTTCTTC. Residues: CASRRLAGGISYNEQFF.

This clonotype was detected only once. The V call is TRBV6-1, the J call TRBJ2-1, with TRBD2 identical over 7 bases. Per germline, CDR1 MNHNS and CDR2 SASEGT. Unmatched junction bases numbered 10, after V lost 1 base and J lost 1 base. CDR3 length: 18 residues. CDR3 amino acids: CASSEEAWRGSSYNEQFF. CDR3 DNA sequence: TGTGCCAGCAGTGAAGAGGCGTGGCGGGGGAGTTCCTACAATGAGCAGTTCTTC.

This chain joins TRBV6-6 and TRBJ1-1, with D unclear. Germline V gives CDR1 MNHNY, CDR2 SVGAGI (reference sequence). The V end was cut by 5 bases, the J end by 0 bases, with 4 bases between. This CDR3 has 12 amino acids. CDR3 DNA: TGTGCCAGCAGTGTTCTGAACACTGAAGCTTTCTTT. This encodes CASSVLNTEAFF.

The DNA for the CDR3 is TGCAGCTCTCGGACAGCAACTAATGAAAAACTGTTTTTT. It codes for CSSRTATNEKLFF. This sequence joins TRBV29-1 and TRBJ1-4; D is perhaps TRBD1 (6 bases). Germline V lookup: CDR1 SQVTM, CDR2 ANQGSEA. The CDR3 extends over 13 amino acids. V was cut by 8 bases and J by 0 bases, with 10 bases left in between.

A few counts support this clonotype. The CDR3: CAISIDRQETQYF. The CDR3, as DNA: TGTGCCATCAGTATAGACAGGCAAGAGACCCAGTACTTC. The chain couples TRBV10-3 to TRBJ2-5; D is perhaps TRBD1 (6 bases). V was cut by 5 bases and J by 2 bases, with 9 bases left in between. This CDR3 spans 13 amino acids. Germline CDR1 and CDR2: ENHRY and SYGVKD.

This rearrangement joins TRBV29-1 to TRBJ2-7; unclear D gene. The V end lost 0 bases, the J end lost 7 bases, and 13 bases lay between the germline ends. Looked up from germline, CDR1 is SQVTM and CDR2 is ANQGSEA. The CDR3 extends over 13 amino acids. The CDR3 reads CSVEDQHPNEQYF. CDR3 DNA sequence: TGCAGCGTTGAAGATCAGCATCCTAATGAGCAGTACTTC.

This chain links TRBV30 with TRBJ1-5; D is unclear. The CDR3 length is 14 residues. With 2 bases removed from V and 6 bases from J, the gap between germline ends came to 14 bases. Germline V gene lookup returns CDR1 GTSNPN and CDR2 SVGIG (reference sequence). The CDR3 bases are TGTGCCTGGAGTCTCCGATCCCGGGCTCAGCCCCAGCATTTT. Translating it yields CAWSLRSRAQPQHF. The full variable domain, its missing parts supplied by reference TRBV30 and TRBJ1-5, is SQTIHQWPATLVQPVGSPLSLECTVEGTSNPNLYWYRQAAGRGLQLLFYSVGIGQISSEVPQNLSASRPQDRQFILSSKKLLLSDSGFYLCAWSLRSRAQPQHFGDGTRLSIL.

The chain is built from TRBV6-6 and TRBJ1-1; 7 nucleotides align to TRBD1. The CDR3 sequence is 14 residues long. Per germline, CDR1 MNHNY and CDR2 SVGAGI (reference sequence). After removal of 2 bases from V and 1 base from J, the junction contained 1 base not matched to a gene. DNA of the CDR3: TGTGCCAGCAGTTACAGGGGGCAGAACACTGAAGCTTTCTTT. As protein: CASSYRGQNTEAFF.

The genes are TRBV6-6 and TRBJ1-1; 10 bases line up with TRBD1. The germline V gene encodes CDR1 MNHNY and CDR2 SVGAGI (reference sequence). The J segment lost 11 bases and the V segment lost 8 bases, leaving 8 bases of the junction unmatched. The CDR3 has 12 residues. This CDR3 is CASGRDRGRAFF. CDR3 nucleotides: TGTGCCAGCGGACGGGACAGGGGCAGGGCTTTCTTT.